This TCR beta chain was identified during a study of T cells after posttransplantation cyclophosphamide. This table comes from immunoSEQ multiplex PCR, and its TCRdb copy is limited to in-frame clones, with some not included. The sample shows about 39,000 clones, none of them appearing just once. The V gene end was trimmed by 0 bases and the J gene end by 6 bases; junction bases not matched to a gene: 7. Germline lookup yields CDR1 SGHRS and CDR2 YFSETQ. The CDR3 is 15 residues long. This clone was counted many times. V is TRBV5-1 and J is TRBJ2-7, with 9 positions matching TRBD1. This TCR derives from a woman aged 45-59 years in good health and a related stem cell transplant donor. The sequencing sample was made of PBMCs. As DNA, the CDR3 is TGCGCCAGCAGCTTGGATGGGACAGGGAAGCTCGAGCAGTACTTC. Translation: CASSLDGTGKLEQYF.